This is a list of T cell receptor beta chains from one sample in a study of blood T cell repertoires in COVID-19. This table comes from immunoSEQ multiplex PCR, and its TCRdb copy is limited to in-frame clones, with some not included. The sample lists 85,000 to 120,000 clones; over 65% were seen once. The sequenced material came from peripheral blood. The origin of the receptors is a human donor in a cohort sampled during active COVID-19. Each CDR3 is given with its conserved first and last residue. The order of the fields is J gene, V gene, D gene, clone size, CDR3 DNA, CDR3 protein. D genes are given only for firm matches. Clone size is shown for a subset of rows, as once, few, many or a class of expanded clone.

>TRBJ1-2|TRBV7-8|NA|NA
TGTGCCAGCAGCTTAGGGACAGATACCTATGGCTACACCTTC
CASSLGTDTYGYTF
>TRBJ2-1|TRBV28|TRBD1|NA
TGTGCCAGCAGTTTAAGGACAGGGGTATACAATGAGCAGTTCTTC
CASSLRTGVYNEQFF
>TRBJ2-7|TRBV27|TRBD1|NA
TGTGCCAGCAGTCCCCGAGACAGGGCCTTGGAGCAGTACTTC
CASSPRDRALEQYF
>TRBJ1-2|TRBV6-6|TRBD1|NA
TGTGCCAGCAGTTACTCGGAGGGGGCGGATGGCTACACCTTC
CASSYSEGADGYTF
>TRBJ1-6|TRBV19|NA|NA
TGTGCCAGTAGTGTCGACAGGCGTAATAATTCACCCCTCCACTTT
CASSVDRRNNSPLHF
>TRBJ1-2|TRBV9|NA|NA
TGTGCCAGCAGCCCGGGGGGGGAACACTATGGCTACACCTTC
CASSPGGEHYGYTF
>TRBJ2-7|TRBV4-3|TRBD1|NA
TGCGCCAGCAGCCAAGACCCGACAGGGGCGCGTGAGCAGTACTTC
CASSQDPTGAREQYF
>TRBJ2-7|TRBV7-8|NA|NA
TGTGCCAGCAGTTTGACAATAGCCTACGAGCAGTACTTC
CASSLTIAYEQYF
>TRBJ1-2|TRBV7-9|TRBD1|NA
TGTGCCAGCAGCTCGTTACCGGGACAGGAGTCTCCCCTTCATGGCTACACCTTC
CASSSLPGQESPLHGYTF
>TRBJ1-5|TRBV27|NA|NA
TGTGCCAGCAGTTTCCCTCCAGGGCCCCAGCATTTT
CASSFPPGPQHF
>TRBJ1-2|TRBV27|NA|NA
TGTGCCAGCAGTTTTAATGGAGCCTACCGTGGCTACACCTTC
CASSFNGAYRGYTF
>TRBJ1-2|TRBV18|TRBD1|NA
TGTGCCAGCTCACCTCCGAACAGGGGCAACCGAAACTATGGCTACACCTTC
CASSPPNRGNRNYGYTF
>TRBJ2-2|TRBV4-3|NA|NA
TGCGCCAGCAGCCTAAACACCGGGGAGCTGTTTTTT
CASSLNTGELFF
>TRBJ2-3|TRBV3-1/TRBV3-2|TRBD2|NA
TGTGCCAGCAGCCAAGGCGGGAGAGATACGCAGTATTTT
CASSQGGRDTQYF
>TRBJ1-2|TRBV5-1|TRBD1|NA
TGCGCCAGCAGCGTTGGACAGGGGCACTATGGCTACACCTTC
CASSVGQGHYGYTF
>TRBJ2-4|TRBV3-1/TRBV3-2|TRBD2|NA
TGTGCCAGCAGCCTAATAGCGGGGCAAGGCATTCAGTACTTC
CASSLIAGQGIQYF
>TRBJ1-4|TRBV6-6|NA|few
TGTGCCAGCAACATGGGCAGGGGAAGGGAAAAACTGTTTTTT
CASNMGRGREKLFF
>TRBJ1-6|TRBV4-3|NA|NA
TGCGCCAGCAGCCAAGTTCAGGGTAGTAATTCACCCCTCCACTTT
CASSQVQGSNSPLHF
>TRBJ1-1|TRBV19|TRBD1|few
TGTGCCAGTAGTAACCCCTACAGGGGGCGGACTGAAGCTTTCTTT
CASSNPYRGRTEAFF
>TRBJ2-1|TRBV7-6|TRBD2|NA
TGTGCCAGCAGCTTAGGACTAGCAAACAATGAGCAGTTCTTC
CASSLGLANNEQFF
>TRBJ1-1|TRBV5-1|TRBD1|NA
TGCGCCAGCAGCTCACAGGGGGCACGTAACACTGAAGCTTTCTTT
CASSSQGARNTEAFF
>TRBJ2-5|TRBV5-1|TRBD2|NA
TGCGCCAGCAGCACCGCCCAGGGAGGGTGGAAAGAGACCCAGTACTTC
CASSTAQGGWKETQYF
>TRBJ2-3|TRBV7-2|TRBD1|NA
TGTGCCAGCAGCCAGACAGGGGATAACACAGATACGCAGTATTTT
CASSQTGDNTDTQYF
>TRBJ2-6|TRBV6-5|NA|NA
TGTGCCAGCAGTACAGGCTCTGGGGCCAACGTCCTGACTTTC
CASSTGSGANVLTF
>TRBJ1-3|TRBV7-2|TRBD1|once
TGTGCCAGCAGCTTAAGCGGACAGGGGGCATACACCATATATTTT
CASSLSGQGAYTIYF
>TRBJ1-4|TRBV7-8|NA|NA
TGTGCCAGCAGCCCGCCTTACAGGGAGGGCGAAAAACTGTTTTTT
CASSPPYREGEKLFF
>TRBJ1-2|TRBV30|TRBD1|NA
TGTGCCTGGAGGGACAGGGCCTTCGGCTATGGCTACACCTTC
CAWRDRAFGYGYTF
>TRBJ2-5|TRBV5-1|NA|NA
TGCGCCAGCAGCTTGGGGGACTCCCAAGAGACCCAGTACTTC
CASSLGDSQETQYF
>TRBJ1-4|TRBV5-1|NA|once
TGCGCCAGCAGCCGCATCGGAAGCGGACGGGAAAAACTGTTTTTT
CASSRIGSGREKLFF